The next 20 T cell receptor beta chains were all read from a single sample in a study of blood T cell repertoires in COVID-19. The protocol was immunoSEQ multiplex PCR, while the TCRdb copy is restricted to in-frame clones and leaves out a portion. The sample lists 85,000 to 100,000 clones; 90% were seen once. The sample comprised peripheral blood. Source of these receptors: a man aged 55-75 years with acute or convalescent COVID-19.

The chain joins TRBV19 to TRBJ1-2; TRBD1 agrees at 7 bases. Trimming at V came to 4 bases and at J to 5 bases, leaving 7 bases not matched to a gene. The CDR3 is 14 residues long. From germline, CDR1 is LNHDA and CDR2 SQIVND (reference sequence). The CDR3 region is CASSTTGVRYGYTF. In DNA form, the CDR3 reads TGTGCCAGTAGTACCACAGGGGTGCGGTATGGCTACACCTTC. Full variable domain (remainder filled in from reference TRBV19 and TRBJ1-2): DGGITQSPKYLFRKEGQNVTLSCEQNLNHDAMYWYRQDPGQGLRLIYYSQIVNDFQKGDIAEGYSVSREKKESFPLTVTSAQKNPTAFYLCASSTTGVRYGYTFGSGTRLTVV.

The chain joins TRBV20-1 to TRBJ1-2, with D uncertain. There are 11 residues in the CDR3. The V gene's germline CDR1 is DFQATT and CDR2 SNEGSKA (reference sequence). Trimming pared 4 bases from V and 4 bases from J, leaving 7 bases between. The CDR3 is CSATYSYGYTF. CDR3 sequence (DNA): TGCAGTGCTACCTACAGCTATGGCTACACCTTC.

The genes are TRBV3-1 (or the pseudogene TRBV3-2) and TRBJ1-2, with D possibly TRBD1 on 5 matching bases. CDR1 is LGHDT and CDR2 is YNNKEL in the germline V gene (reference sequence). The V gene lost 1 base and the J gene lost 5 bases, with 14 bases spanning the gap. This CDR3 is built from 15 residues. This CDR3 reads CASSQGGVRGYGYTF. The DNA of the CDR3 is TGTGCCAGCAGCCAAGGGGGGGTACGGGGTTATGGCTACACCTTC.

The chain employs TRBV7-2 and TRBJ1-2; 8 nucleotides line up with TRBD1. The J segment lost 6 bases and the V segment lost 0 bases, leaving 3 bases of the junction unmatched. The germline V gene encodes CDR1 SGHTA and CDR2 FQGNSA. The CDR3 has 14 amino acids. CDR3 in DNA: TGTGCCAGCAGCTTAGCCACAGGGGGGCATGGCTACACCTTC. This encodes CASSLATGGHGYTF.

This clone appeared once. This chain joins TRBV5-5 and TRBJ1-2, with 7 bases matching TRBD1. CDR1 is SGHKS and CDR2 is YYEKEE in the germline V gene (reference sequence). Trimming at V came to 3 bases and at J to 6 bases, leaving 5 bases not matched to a gene. This CDR3 has 13 amino acids. The CDR3 bases are TGTGCCAGCAGCTGGACAGGTCCAAATGGCTACACCTTC. It is translated as CASSWTGPNGYTF. Variable domain in full (rest from reference TRBV5-5 and TRBJ1-2): DAGVTQSPTHLIKTRGQQVTLRCSPISGHKSVSWYQQVLGQGPQFIFQYYEKEERGRGNFPDRFSARQFPNYSSELNVNALLLGDSALYLCASSWTGPNGYTFGSGTRLTVV.

The CDR3: CASSVGTATQETQYF. The CDR3 DNA follows: TGTGCCAGCAGCGTAGGGACAGCGACACAAGAGACCCAGTACTTC. The chain recombines TRBV9 with TRBJ2-5, with D possibly matching TRBD1 (6 bases). V dropped 0 bases and J dropped 2 bases, with 11 bases sitting between them. Germline V gene data show CDR1 as SGDLS and CDR2 as YYNGEE. The CDR3 runs 15 residues.

V and J are TRBV27 and TRBJ1-6; 7 bases fit TRBD1. Germline V CDR1 and CDR2: MNHEY, SMNVEV (reference sequence). V shed 1 base and J 4 bases; nucleotides not matched to a gene: 4. CDR3 length: 16 residues. The CDR3 region is CASSLWGQSYNSPLHF. The CDR3 region has the DNA TGTGCCAGCAGTTTATGGGGACAGTCTTATAATTCACCCCTCCACTTT.

This sequence joins TRBV30 and TRBJ1-5; 7 bases agree with TRBD1. The CDR3 runs 13 residues. The germline V gene encodes CDR1 GTSNPN and CDR2 SVGIG (reference sequence). The junction had 5 bases not matched to a gene; V was cut back by 3 bases and J by 6 bases. Here the CDR3 DNA reads TGTGCCTGGAGGACAGGGCTGCTTCAGCCCCAGCATTTT. Translating gives CAWRTGLLQPQHF. The full variable domain, with the rest looked up from reference TRBV30 and TRBJ1-5, is SQTIHQWPATLVQPVGSPLSLECTVEGTSNPNLYWYRQAAGRGLQLLFYSVGIGQISSEVPQNLSASRPQDRQFILSSKKLLLSDSGFYLCAWRTGLLQPQHFGDGTRLSIL.

This clone showed up just a few times. The chain carries TRBV5-1 and TRBJ1-1, with a weak D call TRBD1 (6 bases). This CDR3 is 16 amino acids long. V lost 4 bases to trimming and J lost 1 base, with 17 bases between them. Germline V gene data show CDR1 as SGHRS and CDR2 as YFSETQ. CDR3 residues: CASSHGTLRTNTEAFF. In DNA form, the CDR3 reads TGCGCCAGCAGCCACGGGACACTTAGAACGAACACTGAAGCTTTCTTT.

This chain connects TRBV7-8 to TRBJ2-7; the match to TRBD1 covers 7 bases. CDR3 length: 15 residues. After removal of 6 bases from V and 2 bases from J, the junction contained 10 bases not matched to a gene. Germline values: CDR1 SGHVS, CDR2 FQNEAQ. CDR3 nucleotides: TGTGCCAGCAGTTACAATACCGGGACAGCCTACGAGCAGTACGTC. Translation gives CASSYNTGTAYEQYV.

The rearrangement uses TRBV12-3 or TRBV12-4 and TRBJ1-2; D may be TRBD1 (6 bases). The CDR3 extends over 13 amino acids. The ends were cut back, 1 base at V and 8 bases at J, with 11 bases in the middle. As DNA, the CDR3 is TGTGCCAGCAGTTTAGTGCAGGGGTCAGGCTACACCTTC. Residues: CASSLVQGSGYTF.

The chain combines TRBV14 with TRBJ2-3, with D perhaps TRBD1 (6 bases). Germline CDR1 SGHDN, CDR2 FVKESK. The CDR3 has 15 amino acids. The V end lost 3 bases, the J end lost 2 bases, and 12 bases lay between the germline ends. Here the CDR3 reads CASSHPGHPTDTQYF. The CDR3 DNA follows: TGTGCCAGCAGCCACCCGGGACACCCCACAGATACGCAGTATTTT.

The chain carries TRBV6-5 and TRBJ2-7, with 7 bases that match TRBD1. Unmatched junction bases numbered 10, after V lost 6 bases and J lost 2 bases. CDR3 length equals 15 residues. CDR1 and CDR2 from the germline V gene are MNHEY and SVGAGI. DNA of the CDR3: TGTGCCAGCAGCTCCGAGGGGGCGGGCGCCTACGAGCAGTACTTC. This gives the protein CASSSEGAGAYEQYF.

The gene calls are TRBV6-5 and TRBJ1-1; maybe TRBD1 (5 bases). Germline CDR1 reads MNHEY; CDR2 reads SVGAGI. The CDR3 consists of 15 residues. Trimming cost V 0 bases and J 0 bases, with 8 bases left between them. The CDR3: CASSYSTGVNTEAFF. CDR3 nucleotide sequence: TGTGCCAGCAGTTACTCGACGGGGGTGAACACTGAAGCTTTCTTT.

This chain uses TRBV5-3 with TRBJ1-1; no clear D. TRBV5-3 is an ORF for which the function is uncertain. CDR3 length: 13 amino acids. Trimming took 4 bases from V and 8 from J, leaving 15 bases between them. CDR3 region: CARSTRPYLEAFF. The DNA for the CDR3 is TGTGCCAGAAGCACTAGACCGTATTTGGAAGCTTTCTTT.

This clone was picked up one time. This chain uses TRBV4-1 with TRBJ1-1; 8 nucleotides match TRBD1. The CDR3 sequence is 14 residues long. The ends lost 6 bases at V and 4 bases at J; junction bases unmatched: 7. Per the germline V gene, CDR1 is MGHRA and CDR2 is YSYEKL. The CDR3 spells CASSSRGQGTEAFF. The DNA for the CDR3 is TGCGCCAGCAGTTCCAGGGGGCAAGGCACTGAAGCTTTCTTT.

V gene TRBV5-1 combines with J gene TRBJ2-2, with 8 bases fitting TRBD1. Germline V lookup: CDR1 SGHRS, CDR2 YFSETQ. The length of the CDR3 is 15 residues. Germline trimming cut 4 bases from V and 5 bases from J; bases unmatched to any gene: 7. The DNA for the CDR3 is TGCGCCAGCAGCAAGGGACAGGAAGCTACCGGGGAGCTGTTTTTT. Protein: CASSKGQEATGELFF.

The gene calls are TRBV6-5 and TRBJ1-1; D perhaps matches TRBD1 (6 bases). This CDR3 is built from 15 residues. Germline loops: CDR1 MNHEY, CDR2 SVGAGI. Deletions cut 7 bases from V and 2 bases from J, with 17 bases between. This CDR3 is CASTNPGTFNTEAFF. CDR3 coding DNA: TGTGCCAGCACCAACCCCGGGACATTCAACACTGAAGCTTTCTTT.

Only a few counts were recorded for this clone. CDR3 loop: CAWSVAPGGSGNTIYF. Written as DNA, the CDR3 is TGTGCCTGGAGTGTAGCTCCAGGGGGCTCTGGAAACACCATATATTTT. The rearrangement links TRBV30 to TRBJ1-3; 7 bases align to TRBD1. This CDR3 has 16 residues. From germline, CDR1 is GTSNPN and CDR2 SVGIG (reference sequence). J gave up 0 bases and V 0 bases, and 5 bases lay outside the gene matches.

This chain links TRBV2 with TRBJ1-5; the match to TRBD1 covers 8 bases. From germline, CDR1 is SNHLY and CDR2 FYNNEI. The V and J ends lost 5 bases and 2 bases, in that order; junction bases with no gene match: 5. CDR3 length: 15 residues. For the CDR3, the DNA is TGTGCCAGCAGTTGGGACAGGCTTGGCAATCAGCCCCAGCATTTT. It is translated as CASSWDRLGNQPQHF.